This is a list of T cell receptor beta chains from one sample in a study of T cell repertoires in cytomegalovirus infection. These TCRs are of unknown antigen specificity. MiXCR, run by TCRdb on the reads, gives a single entry per CDR3 protein. This sample has some 350,000 distinct CDR3 sequences; about 27% occur once, and the top ten carry around 18%. Material: cultured PBMCs, obtained from culture after CMV antigen stimulation. These receptors were taken from a human donor in good health (CMV status not recorded). Some clones in this sample may be carry-over from other donors' samples. Both conserved end residues are part of each CDR3. The order of the fields is J gene, D gene, clone size, V gene, CDR3 DNA, CDR3 protein. D genes are given only for firm matches. Part of the rows lack a size; the others show once, few, many or a class for expanded clones.

TRBJ2-1 TRBD2 many TRBV6-2/TRBV6-3 TGTGCCAGCAGTTACTCGAGGTCCCGGGCTAGCGGGGGGGCCGTAGGTGAGCAGTTCTTC CASSYSRSRASGGAVGEQFF
TRBJ2-7 . few TRBV7-3 TGTGCCAGCAGCTTTAAGGGAGCCCCCGAGCAGTACTTC CASSFKGAPEQYF
TRBJ2-1 TRBD2 few TRBV12-3/TRBV12-4 TGTGCCAGCAGTTTATCCTCAAGCGGGAAGAATGAGCAGTTCTTC CASSLSSSGKNEQFF
TRBJ1-5 . . TRBV28 TGTGCCAGCAGTTCGATCCAGGGCAATCAGCCCCAGCATTTT CASSSIQGNQPQHF
TRBJ2-2 TRBD2 many TRBV11-2 TGTGCCAGCAGCTTTAGCGGGAGTGTCGCCGGGGAGCTGTTTTTT CASSFSGSVAGELFF
TRBJ1-4 TRBD1 . TRBV11-2 TGTGCCAGCAGCTTGTTTCCGGGACAGGGGAAACTGTTTTTT CASSLFPGQGKLFF
TRBJ1-2 TRBD1 many TRBV5-4 TGTGCCAGCAGCCAACCCGGGACAGGGAATGGCTACACCTTC CASSQPGTGNGYTF
TRBJ2-7 . . TRBV27 TGTGCCAGCAGTTCCCACAGGGTCAGCGAGCAGTACTTC CASSSHRVSEQYF
TRBJ2-7 . few TRBV27 TGTGCCAGCAGATATCAGGGGCCCTCCTACGAGCAGTACTTC CASRYQGPSYEQYF
TRBJ2-3 . few TRBV6-6 TGTGCCAGCAGTTACTCGACAGCTCGGACAGATACGCAGTATTTT CASSYSTARTDTQYF
TRBJ2-1 . . TRBV5-6 TGTGCCAGCAGCAAGTGGGGAGGACGCAATGAGCAGTTCTTC CASSKWGGRNEQFF
TRBJ1-5 . few TRBV12-3/TRBV12-4 TGTGCCAGCAGCTACGAAGGTACCCGGTCCCAGCATTTT CASSYEGTRSQHF
TRBJ2-3 . few TRBV28 TGTGCCAGCAGCGTGACAGCCGACCCCACAGATACGCAGTATTTT CASSVTADPTDTQYF
TRBJ1-2 . . TRBV12-3/TRBV12-4 TGTGCCAGCACCCTGGGGAGGGGGGGTAATGGCTACACCTTC CASTLGRGGNGYTF
TRBJ1-1 . many TRBV7-2 TGTGCCAGCAACCAGGGCCGGGCTTGGGGGACTGAAGCTTTCTTT CASNQGRAWGTEAFF
TRBJ2-5 . . TRBV7-2 TGTGCCAGCAGCTTAGGGGGCCTGAGGGGAGAGACCCAGTACTTC CASSLGGLRGETQYF
TRBJ1-6 TRBD1 few TRBV5-4 TGTGCCAGCGGGCCCGACAGGGGTTCCTCACCCCTCCACTTT CASGPDRGSSPLHF
TRBJ1-1 . . TRBV7-2 TGTGCCAGCAGCTTAAGCCAAAACACTGAAGCTTTCTTT CASSLSQNTEAFF
TRBJ1-2 . . TRBV4-1 TGCGCCAGCAGCCAAACTCGAGGACAGCACTATGGCTACACCTTC CASSQTRGQHYGYTF
TRBJ2-1 . . TRBV6-1 TGTGCCAGCAGAAGCCGGGACTTCATCTACAATGAGCAGTTCTTC CASRSRDFIYNEQFF
TRBJ2-1 TRBD1 . TRBV18 TGTGCCAGCTCACCCGACAGGGCCAATGAGCAGTTCTTC CASSPDRANEQFF
TRBJ1-2 . . TRBV9 TGTGCCAGCAGCGTAGTGTCAGGGACCGACCCCCTAAAGGATGGCTACACCTTC CASSVVSGTDPLKDGYTF
TRBJ1-5 . few TRBV6-1 TGTGCCAGCCTTGCAGGGAATCAGCCCCAGCATTTT CASLAGNQPQHF
TRBJ1-6 . many TRBV30 TGTGCCTGGAGTGTACCGGGCAGTTATAATTCACCCCTCCACTTT CAWSVPGSYNSPLHF
TRBJ2-1 . . TRBV27 TGTGCCAGCAGTTCAGGGAGTTGGCGGTTCTTC CASSSGSWRFF
TRBJ1-2 . few TRBV18 TGTGCCAGCTCACCGACGCGTAGCGTTATAAACTATGGCTACACCTTC CASSPTRSVINYGYTF